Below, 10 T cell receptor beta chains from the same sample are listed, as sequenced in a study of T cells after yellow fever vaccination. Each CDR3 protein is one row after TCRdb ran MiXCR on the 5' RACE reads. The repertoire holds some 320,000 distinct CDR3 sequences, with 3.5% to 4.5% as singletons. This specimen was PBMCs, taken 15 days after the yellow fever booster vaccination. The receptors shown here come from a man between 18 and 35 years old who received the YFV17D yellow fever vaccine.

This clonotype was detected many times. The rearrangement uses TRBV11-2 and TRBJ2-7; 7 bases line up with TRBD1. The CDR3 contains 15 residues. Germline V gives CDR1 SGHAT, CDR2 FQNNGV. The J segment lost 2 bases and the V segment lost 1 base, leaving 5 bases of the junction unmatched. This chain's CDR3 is CASSLGSGTAYEQYV. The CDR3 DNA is TGTGCCAGCAGCTTAGGCTCAGGGACAGCCTACGAGCAGTACGTC.

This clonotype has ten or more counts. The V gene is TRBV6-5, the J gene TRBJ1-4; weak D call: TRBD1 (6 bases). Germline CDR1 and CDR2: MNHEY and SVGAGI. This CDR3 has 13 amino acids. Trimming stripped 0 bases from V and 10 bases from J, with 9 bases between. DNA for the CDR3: TGTGCCAGCAGTTACTCCAACAGGGTAAAACTGTTTTTT. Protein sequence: CASSYSNRVKLFF.

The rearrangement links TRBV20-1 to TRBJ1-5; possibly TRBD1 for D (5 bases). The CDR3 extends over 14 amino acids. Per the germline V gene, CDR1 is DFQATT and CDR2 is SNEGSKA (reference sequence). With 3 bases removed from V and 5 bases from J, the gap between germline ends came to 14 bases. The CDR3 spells CSASPGRVYQPQHF. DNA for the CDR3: TGCAGTGCTAGCCCAGGGAGAGTCTATCAGCCCCAGCATTTT.

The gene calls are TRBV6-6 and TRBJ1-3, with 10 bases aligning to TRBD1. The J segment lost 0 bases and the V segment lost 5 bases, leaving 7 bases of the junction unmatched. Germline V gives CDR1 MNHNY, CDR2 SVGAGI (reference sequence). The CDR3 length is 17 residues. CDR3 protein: CASSASRQGASGNTIYF. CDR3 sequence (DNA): TGTGCCAGCAGTGCGTCCCGACAGGGGGCCTCTGGAAACACCATATATTTT.

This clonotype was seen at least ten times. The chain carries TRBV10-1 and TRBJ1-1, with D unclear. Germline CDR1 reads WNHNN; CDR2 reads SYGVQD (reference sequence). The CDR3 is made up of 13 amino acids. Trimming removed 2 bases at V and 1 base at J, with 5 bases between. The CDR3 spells CASSEKANTEAFF. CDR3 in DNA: TGCGCCAGCAGTGAGAAGGCGAACACTGAAGCTTTCTTT.

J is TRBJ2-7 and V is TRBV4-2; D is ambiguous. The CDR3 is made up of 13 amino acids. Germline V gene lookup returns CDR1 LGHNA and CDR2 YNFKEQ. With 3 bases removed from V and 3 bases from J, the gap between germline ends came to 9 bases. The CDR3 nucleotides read TGTGCCAGCAGCCAGAGGCGTGGCTACGAGCAGTACTTC. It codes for CASSQRRGYEQYF.

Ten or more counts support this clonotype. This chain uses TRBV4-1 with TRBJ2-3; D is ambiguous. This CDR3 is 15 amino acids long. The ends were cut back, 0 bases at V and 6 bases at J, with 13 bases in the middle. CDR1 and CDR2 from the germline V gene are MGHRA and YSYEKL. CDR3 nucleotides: TGCGCCAGCAGCCAAGAATGGAAAGGGATGGATACGCAGTATTTT. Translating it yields CASSQEWKGMDTQYF.

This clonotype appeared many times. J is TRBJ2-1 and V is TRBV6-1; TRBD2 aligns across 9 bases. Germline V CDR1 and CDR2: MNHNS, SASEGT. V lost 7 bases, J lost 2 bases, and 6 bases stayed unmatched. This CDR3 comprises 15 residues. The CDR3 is CASNLSGGTYNEQFF. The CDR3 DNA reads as TGTGCCAGCAACCTTAGCGGGGGAACCTACAATGAGCAGTTCTTC.

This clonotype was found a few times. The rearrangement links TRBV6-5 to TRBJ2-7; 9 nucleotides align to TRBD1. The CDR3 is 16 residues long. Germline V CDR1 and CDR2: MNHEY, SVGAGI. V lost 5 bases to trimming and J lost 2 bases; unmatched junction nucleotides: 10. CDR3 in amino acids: CASSPFPGQGTYEQYF. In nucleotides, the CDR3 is TGTGCCAGCAGTCCTTTTCCGGGACAGGGTACCTACGAGCAGTACTTC.

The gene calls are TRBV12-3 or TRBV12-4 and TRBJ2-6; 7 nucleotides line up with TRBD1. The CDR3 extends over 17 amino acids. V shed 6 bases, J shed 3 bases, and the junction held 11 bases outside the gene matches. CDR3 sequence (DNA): TGTGCCAGCAGGGGACAGCCTATCCCTCGTGGGGCCAACGTCCTGACTTTC. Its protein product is CASRGQPIPRGANVLTF.